These T cell receptor beta chains were read from a single sample in a study of Ad26.COV2.S vaccination and SARS-CoV-2 variants. Profiling relied on immunoSEQ multiplex PCR, and the TCRdb table lists in-frame clones only, not all of them. The sample lists approximately 150,000 clones; roughly 88% were seen once. Sequencing was performed on peripheral blood, taken after recovery from COVID-19. All receptors derive from a human donor who had recovered from COVID-19. Both conserved end residues are part of each CDR3. The order of the fields is J gene, V gene, D gene, clone size, CDR3 protein, CDR3 DNA. A D gene is named only where the DNA matches it firmly. Where a row states a size, it is once, few, many or the class of an expanded clone; other rows omit it.

TRBJ1-2	TRBV5-1	TRBD1	NA	CASSLVAGGSDGYTF	TGCGCCAGCAGCTTGGTGGCAGGGGGTAGTGATGGCTACACCTTC
TRBJ1-1	TRBV7-9	NA	NA	CASTSGVNTEAFF	TGTGCCAGCACCTCAGGGGTGAACACTGAAGCTTTCTTT
TRBJ2-5	TRBV5-1	NA	NA	CASSLGTLTLETQYF	TGCGCCAGCAGCTTAGGGACACTAACTCTAGAGACCCAGTACTTC
TRBJ1-2	TRBV7-9	NA	once	CASSLSEHTPGYTF	TGTGCCAGCAGCTTGTCCGAGCACACACCTGGCTACACCTTC
TRBJ2-1	TRBV3-1/TRBV3-2	NA	NA	CASSLNNEQFF	TGTGCCAGCAGTTTAAACAATGAGCAGTTCTTC
TRBJ1-6	TRBV15	NA	once	CATSRRQNSPLHF	TGTGCCACCAGCAGAAGACAGAATTCACCCCTCCACTTT
TRBJ1-5	TRBV6-5	NA	NA	CASSWGGYNQPQHF	TGTGCCAGCAGTTGGGGGGGTTACAATCAGCCCCAGCATTTT
TRBJ2-7	TRBV5-1	NA	NA	CASSLVRGEQYF	TGCGCCAGCAGCTTGGTCAGGGGCGAGCAGTACTTC
TRBJ1-2	TRBV5-1	TRBD1	once	CASSPDRTTGYTF	TGCGCCAGCAGCCCGGACAGGACGACTGGCTACACCTTC
TRBJ2-7	TRBV6-2/TRBV6-3	TRBD1	NA	CASSWTGSSYEQYF	TGTGCCAGCAGTTGGACAGGGTCGTCATACGAGCAGTACTTC
TRBJ1-4	TRBV10-2	NA	NA	CASSDQDSLNEKLFF	TGCGCCAGCAGTGACCAGGACAGCCTTAATGAAAAACTGTTTTTT
TRBJ2-1	TRBV6-2/TRBV6-3	NA	once	CASSYSMGNEQFF	TGTGCCAGCAGTTACTCGATGGGGAATGAGCAGTTCTTC
TRBJ2-7	TRBV9	TRBD2	NA	CASSVGADSGSSYEQYF	TGTGCCAGCAGCGTAGGGGCGGATAGCGGGAGCTCCTACGAGCAGTACTTC
TRBJ1-1	TRBV19	NA	few	CASSIVVGNTEAFF	TGTGCCAGTAGTATAGTAGTAGGGAACACTGAAGCTTTCTTT
TRBJ2-5	TRBV7-8	NA	NA	CASSLVAQTGETQYF	TGTGCCAGCAGCTTAGTGGCCCAGACGGGGGAGACCCAGTACTTC
TRBJ2-2	TRBV5-4	NA	NA	CASSKSNTGELFF	TGTGCCAGCAGCAAGTCCAACACCGGGGAGCTGTTTTTT
TRBJ2-3	TRBV11-2	TRBD2	NA	CASSLDRGGASTDTQYF	TGTGCCAGCAGCTTAGATCGCGGGGGGGCTAGCACAGATACGCAGTATTTT
TRBJ2-4	TRBV2	TRBD1	NA	CASSEFRGLAKNIQYF	TGTGCCAGCAGTGAATTTAGGGGGCTAGCCAAAAACATTCAGTACTTC
TRBJ2-1	TRBV27	NA	NA	CASSLSRNNEQFF	TGTGCCAGCAGTTTATCTCGGAACAATGAGCAGTTCTTC
TRBJ2-7	TRBV28	NA	medium-sized	CASSLGRNLYEQYF	TGTGCCAGCAGTTTAGGGCGGAATCTTTACGAGCAGTACTTC
TRBJ2-7	TRBV27	TRBD2	NA	CASRSSGGITNEQYF	TGTGCCAGCAGATCCAGCGGGGGGATTACTAACGAGCAGTACTTC
TRBJ2-5	TRBV27	NA	medium-sized	CASGGENQETQYF	TGTGCCAGCGGAGGGGAAAACCAAGAGACCCAGTACTTC